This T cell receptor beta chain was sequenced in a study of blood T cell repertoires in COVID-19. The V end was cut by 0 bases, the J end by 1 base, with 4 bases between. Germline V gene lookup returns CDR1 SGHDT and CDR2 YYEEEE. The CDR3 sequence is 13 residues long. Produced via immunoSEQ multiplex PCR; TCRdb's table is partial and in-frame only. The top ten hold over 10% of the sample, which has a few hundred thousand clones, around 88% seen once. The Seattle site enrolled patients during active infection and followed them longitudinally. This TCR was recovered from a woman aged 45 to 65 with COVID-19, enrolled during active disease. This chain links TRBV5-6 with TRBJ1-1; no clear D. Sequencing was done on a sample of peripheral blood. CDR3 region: CASSLGGNTEAFF. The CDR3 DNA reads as TGTGCCAGCAGCTTGGGCGGGAACACTGAAGCTTTCTTT.